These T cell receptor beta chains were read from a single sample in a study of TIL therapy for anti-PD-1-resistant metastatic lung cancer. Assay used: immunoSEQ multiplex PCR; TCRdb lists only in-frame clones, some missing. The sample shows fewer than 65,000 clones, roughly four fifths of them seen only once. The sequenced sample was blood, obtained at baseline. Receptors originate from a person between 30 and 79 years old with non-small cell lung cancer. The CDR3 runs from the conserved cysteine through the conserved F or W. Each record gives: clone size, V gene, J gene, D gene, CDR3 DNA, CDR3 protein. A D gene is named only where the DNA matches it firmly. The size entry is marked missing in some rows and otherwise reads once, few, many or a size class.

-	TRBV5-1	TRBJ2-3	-	TGCGCCAGCTTTTTTGGGGATGAGACAGATACGCAGTATTTT	CASFFGDETDTQYF
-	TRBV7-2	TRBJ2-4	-	TGTGCCAGCAGCTTCCTACAAGGGGACATTCAGTACTTC	CASSFLQGDIQYF
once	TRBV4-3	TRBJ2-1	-	TGCGCCAGCAGCCCGCACCTACTTAGGGAGCTGGGCAATGAGCAGTTCTTC	CASSPHLLRELGNEQFF
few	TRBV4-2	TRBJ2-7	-	TGTGCCAGCAGCCAAGATCTATGGGGCTCTGACGAGCAGTACTTC	CASSQDLWGSDEQYF
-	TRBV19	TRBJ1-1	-	TGTGCCAGTAGGGTGACAGGGAACACTGAAGCTTTCTTT	CASRVTGNTEAFF
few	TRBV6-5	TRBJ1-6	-	TGTGCCAGCAGTTACTCTCGACAGAGCTATAATTCACCCCTCCACTTT	CASSYSRQSYNSPLHF
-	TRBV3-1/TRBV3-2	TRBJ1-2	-	TGTGCCAGCAGCCTCGCTGGGGGCACAAACTATGGCTACACCTTC	CASSLAGGTNYGYTF
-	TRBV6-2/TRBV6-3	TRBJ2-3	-	TGTGCCAGCAGTTATGCTAGCACAGATACGCAGTATTTT	CASSYASTDTQYF
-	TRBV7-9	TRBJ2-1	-	TGTGCCAGCAGCTTAGAGCAAGTGCAGTTCTTC	CASSLEQVQFF
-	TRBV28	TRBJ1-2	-	TGTGCCAGCAGGGGTCCGTTGAGAGGCTACACCTTC	CASRGPLRGYTF
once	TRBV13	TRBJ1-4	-	TGTGCCAGCAGCTTAGGCTCGGAGGAAAAACTGTTTTTT	CASSLGSEEKLFF
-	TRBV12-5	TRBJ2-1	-	TGTGCTAGTGGTTCACTCGGCGGTGAGCAGTTCTTC	CASGSLGGEQFF
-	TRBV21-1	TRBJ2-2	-	TGTGCCAGCAGCAAAGGAGGGATGGGAGGGAACACCGGGGAGCTGTTTTTT	CASSKGGMGGNTGELFF
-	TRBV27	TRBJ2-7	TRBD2	TGTGCCAGCAAAACAGAAGGACTAGTGATGGGAGAGCAGTACTTC	CASKTEGLVMGEQYF
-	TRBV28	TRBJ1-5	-	TGTGCCAGCAGTAGTGGCAGGCAGCCCCAGCATTTT	CASSSGRQPQHF
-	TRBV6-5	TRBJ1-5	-	TGTGCCAGCCAAAGGGACGGGAACAATCAGCCCCAGCATTTT	CASQRDGNNQPQHF
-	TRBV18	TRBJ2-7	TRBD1	TGTGCCAGCTCACCGGGACAGGGGGAAGGAGGATACGAGCAGTACTTC	CASSPGQGEGGYEQYF
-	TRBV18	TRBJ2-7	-	TGTGCCAGCTCCCCCCTGGGACCCCCTATCCACGAGCAGTACTTC	CASSPLGPPIHEQYF
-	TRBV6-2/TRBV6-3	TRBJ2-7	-	TGTGCCAGCAGTTACCTAGTTAGCTCCTACGAGCAGTACTTC	CASSYLVSSYEQYF
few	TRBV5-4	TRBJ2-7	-	TGTGCCAGCAGCTTGGTGGCTTCAGTTCGGCAGTACTTC	CASSLVASVRQYF
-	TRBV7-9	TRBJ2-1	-	TGTGCCAGCAGCTTAGGCACAGGGATAACCAATGAGCAGTTCTTC	CASSLGTGITNEQFF
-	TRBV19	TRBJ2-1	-	TGTGCCAGTAGTCACCCCCAGGGACATGAGCAGTTCTTC	CASSHPQGHEQFF